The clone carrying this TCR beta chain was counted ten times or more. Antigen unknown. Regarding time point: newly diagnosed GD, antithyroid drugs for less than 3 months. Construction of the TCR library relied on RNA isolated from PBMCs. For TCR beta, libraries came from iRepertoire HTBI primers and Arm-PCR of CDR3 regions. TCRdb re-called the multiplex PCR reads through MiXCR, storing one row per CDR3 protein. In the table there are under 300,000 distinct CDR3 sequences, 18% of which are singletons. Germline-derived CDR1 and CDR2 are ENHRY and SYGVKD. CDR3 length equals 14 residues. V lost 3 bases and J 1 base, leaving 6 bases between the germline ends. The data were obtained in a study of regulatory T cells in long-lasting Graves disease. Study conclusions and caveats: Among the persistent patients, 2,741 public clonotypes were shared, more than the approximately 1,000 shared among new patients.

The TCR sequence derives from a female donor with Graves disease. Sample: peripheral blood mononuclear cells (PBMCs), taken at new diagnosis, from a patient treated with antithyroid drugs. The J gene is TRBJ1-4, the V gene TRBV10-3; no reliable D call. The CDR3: CAISEGLTNEKLFF. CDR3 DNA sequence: TGTGCCATCAGTGAAGGCTTAACTAATGAAAAACTGTTTTTT.